This TCR beta chain was captured by sequencing in a study of blood T cell repertoires in COVID-19. Study-wide context: Some COVID-19 samples were acute and others convalescent; all came from the United States, Italy and Spain. PBMCs, B-cell-depleted T cells, or T cells were the source of the cDNA or gDNA that made up the material.

Original data processing: Amplification of reference gene primers provided the estimated nucleated cell counts. Measured with immunoSEQ multiplex PCR; TCRdb has only the in-frame clones, and not every one. For V, J and clone size, that table is used; D and trimming come from the DNA. The table shows about 190,000 clones, with 78% occurring only once. J gave up 8 bases and V 7 bases, and 11 bases lay outside the gene matches. The CDR3 spans 14 residues. The germline CDR1 and CDR2 sequences are SGHTS and YDEGEE. The V call is TRBV5-8, the J call TRBJ1-2, with TRBD1 matching 10 bases. This clonotype originated in an elderly woman with active or convalescent COVID-19. The material sequenced was peripheral blood. As DNA, the CDR3 is TGTGCCAGCTCGACAGGGGGCGCGGGAAGGGGCTACACCTTC. Its protein is CASSTGGAGRGYTF.